Reported below is one TCR beta chain. V shed 5 bases and J 0 bases; nucleotides not matched to a gene: 6. CDR1 is LNHDA, CDR2 SQIVND, per germline (reference sequence). This CDR3 is 15 amino acids long. The sample is drawn from a study of blood T cell repertoires in COVID-19. Method: immunoSEQ multiplex PCR; TCRdb's copy keeps in-frame clones and lacks some. The table includes roughly 320,000 clones, around 90% detected once. Sequenced: peripheral blood. This TCR was sampled from a woman aged 45-60 years with COVID-19, enrolled during active disease. The chain couples TRBV19 to TRBJ2-7; 8 nucleotides line up with TRBD1. The CDR3 reads CASSFGDRSSYEQYF. In DNA form, the CDR3 reads TGTGCCAGTAGTTTCGGGGACAGGAGCTCCTACGAGCAGTACTTC.